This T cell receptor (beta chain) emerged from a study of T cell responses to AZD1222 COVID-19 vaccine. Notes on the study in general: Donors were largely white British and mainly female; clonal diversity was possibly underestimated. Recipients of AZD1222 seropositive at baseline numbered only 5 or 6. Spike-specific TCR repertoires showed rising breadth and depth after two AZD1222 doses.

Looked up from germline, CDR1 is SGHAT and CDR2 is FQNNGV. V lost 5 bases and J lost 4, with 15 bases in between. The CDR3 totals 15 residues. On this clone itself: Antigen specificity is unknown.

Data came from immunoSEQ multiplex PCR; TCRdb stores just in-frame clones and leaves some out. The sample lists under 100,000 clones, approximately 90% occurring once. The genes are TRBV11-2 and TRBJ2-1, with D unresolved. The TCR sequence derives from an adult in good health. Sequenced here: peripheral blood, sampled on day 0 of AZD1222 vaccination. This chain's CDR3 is CASSPYFVEYNEQFF. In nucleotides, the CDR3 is TGTGCCAGCAGCCCCTACTTCGTCGAGTACAATGAGCAGTTCTTC. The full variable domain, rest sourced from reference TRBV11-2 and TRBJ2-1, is EAGVAQSPRYKIIEKRQSVAFWCNPISGHATLYWYQQILGQGPKLLIQFQNNGVVDDSQLPKDRFSAERLKGVDSTLKIQPAKLEDSAVYLCASSPYFVEYNEQFFGPGTRLTVL.